Listed here are 22 T cell receptor beta chains from one sample, sequenced in a study of cytomegalovirus exposure and HLA in healthy donors. Assay: immunoSEQ multiplex PCR; the TCRdb copy retains only in-frame clones and omits some. The data hold about 120,000 clones, with roughly 90% observed a single time. The sample taken for sequencing was PBMCs. The receptors derive from a woman aged 18-35 years in good health and CMV-seronegative.

The chain is built from TRBV7-8 and TRBJ1-3, with D hard to call. Germline-derived CDR1 and CDR2 are SGHVS and FQNEAQ. This CDR3 spans 15 amino acids. V gave up 1 base and J gave up 8 bases, with 15 bases separating them. The CDR3 DNA sequence: TGTGCCAGCAGCTTAGTCCCGAGAGTGCGGGACACCATATATTTT. Translated: CASSLVPRVRDTIYF.

V and J are TRBV28 and TRBJ2-3; 10 bases are a match to TRBD2. With 2 bases clipped from V and 0 bases from J, the junction kept 2 bases outside the gene matches. Per the germline V gene, CDR1 is MDHEN and CDR2 is SYDVKM. This CDR3 is built from 16 residues. CDR3: CASSLTSGASTDTQYF. In DNA form, the CDR3 reads TGTGCCAGCAGTTTAACTAGCGGGGCTAGCACAGATACGCAGTATTTT.

The chain uses TRBV5-1 and TRBJ1-5; 7 nucleotides align to TRBD1. CDR3 length: 15 amino acids. V was pared by 0 bases and J by 5 bases, with 5 bases of the junction left unmatched. Germline V lookup: CDR1 SGHRS, CDR2 YFSETQ. The CDR3 loop is CASSLGPGTDQPQHF. The CDR3 nucleotides are TGCGCCAGCAGCTTGGGGCCGGGGACAGATCAGCCCCAGCATTTT.

This sequence joins TRBV6-1 and TRBJ2-1; 9 nucleotides agree with TRBD1. The CDR3 is 15 amino acids. The J segment lost 0 bases and the V segment lost 6 bases, leaving 3 bases of the junction unmatched. Germline-derived CDR1 and CDR2 are MNHNS and SASEGT. This chain's CDR3 is CASRDRGSSYNEQFF. The CDR3 region has the DNA TGTGCCAGCAGGGACAGGGGAAGCTCCTACAATGAGCAGTTCTTC.

The chain links TRBV27 to TRBJ2-1; D gene ambiguous. V lost 7 bases, J lost 3 bases, and 22 bases lay in between. CDR1 is MNHEY, CDR2 SMNVEV, per germline (reference sequence). The CDR3 contains 17 residues. The CDR3 is CASKSASRGLVYNEQFF. CDR3 nucleotides: TGTGCCAGCAAAAGCGCATCTCGTGGCCTGGTCTACAATGAGCAGTTCTTC.

The chain is built from TRBV27 and TRBJ1-4, with TRBD1 as a possible D gene (5 bases). This CDR3 has 17 amino acids. The V end was cut by 5 bases, the J end by 7 bases, with 23 bases between. Germline CDR1 MNHEY, CDR2 SMNVEV (reference sequence). CDR3 amino acids: CASSPASTGGVSEKLFF. CDR3 nucleotide sequence: TGTGCCAGCAGTCCGGCGTCGACCGGGGGGGTTAGTGAAAAACTGTTTTTT.

This chain links TRBV10-2 with TRBJ2-7; TRBD2 matches 10 bases. J lost 2 bases, V lost 8 bases, and 6 bases had no gene match. CDR1 and CDR2 (germline): WSHSY, SAAADI. The CDR3 consists of 14 residues. The CDR3 region is CASGRAGGAYEQYF. CDR3 nucleotides: TGCGCCAGCGGTCGAGCGGGAGGGGCCTACGAGCAGTACTTC.

The chain recombines TRBV29-1 with TRBJ1-2, with 9 bases identical to TRBD1. CDR1 is SQVTM, CDR2 ANQGSEA, per germline. The V segment lost 7 bases and the J segment 7 bases; nucleotides outside the gene matches: 19. The CDR3 extends over 16 amino acids. The CDR3 coding sequence is TGCAGCGCCCCGCCGGGACAGGGTGAAACTATGGCTGGCTACACCTTC. This codes for CSAPPGQGETMAGYTF.

This clone has just a few counts. The chain combines TRBV2 with TRBJ2-7, with D perhaps matching TRBD1 (6 bases). The CDR3 extends over 14 amino acids. The germline gives CDR1 SNHLY, CDR2 FYNNEI. Trimming shortened V by 4 bases and J by 5 bases, and 15 bases separated the two germline ends. CDR3 DNA sequence: TGTGCCAGCAGTGGGGGGAACAGGGTCGACGAGCAGTACTTC. Translated, it gives CASSGGNRVDEQYF.

This rearrangement joins TRBV7-9 to TRBJ2-7; TRBD1 matches at 9 bases. CDR1 and CDR2 (germline): SEHNR, FQNEAQ (reference sequence). V shed 5 bases, J shed 3 bases, and the junction held 2 bases outside the gene matches. This CDR3 has 13 residues. The CDR3 protein is CASSPGQGYEQYF. The CDR3 coding sequence is TGTGCCAGCAGCCCGGGACAGGGCTACGAGCAGTACTTC. The full variable domain, with the rest looked up from reference TRBV7-9 and TRBJ2-7, is DTGVSQNPRHKITKRGQNVTFRCDPISEHNRLYWYRQTLGQGPEFLTYFQNEAQLEKSRLLSDRFSAERPKGSFSTLEIQRTEQGDSAMYLCASSPGQGYEQYFGPGTRLTVT.

The chain combines TRBV14 with TRBJ2-3, with TRBD2 matching over 9 bases. CDR3 size: 16 residues. Trimming removed 0 bases from V and 6 bases from J; junction bases left unmatched: 7. Germline V gene lookup returns CDR1 SGHDN and CDR2 FVKESK. The CDR3 here is CASSQDIAGVRDTQYF. As DNA, the CDR3 is TGTGCCAGCAGCCAAGATATAGCGGGAGTTCGGGATACGCAGTATTTT. The full variable domain, completed using reference TRBV14 and TRBJ2-3, is EAGVTQFPSHSVIEKGQTVTLRCDPISGHDNLYWYRRVMGKEIKFLLHFVKESKQDESGMPNNRFLAERTGGTYSTLKVQPAELEDSGVYFCASSQDIAGVRDTQYFGPGTRLTVL.

This sequence joins TRBV5-1 and TRBJ2-5; TRBD1 matches 10 bases. The CDR3 is 15 residues long. Germline lookup yields CDR1 SGHRS and CDR2 YFSETQ. J was trimmed by 5 bases and V by 0 bases; bases with no gene match: 4. CDR3 sequence: CASSLALGQGETQYF. In DNA form, the CDR3 reads TGCGCCAGCAGCTTGGCCCTGGGACAGGGGGAGACCCAGTACTTC.

CDR3 DNA sequence: TGCAGCGTTGACTCGGGAGGAGGGGAGCTGTTTTTT. The encoded protein is CSVDSGGGELFF. The chain links TRBV29-1 to TRBJ2-2, with 7 bases lining up with TRBD2. This CDR3 is 12 amino acids long. The trim removed 3 bases at V and 8 bases at J, leaving 3 bases unmatched. Germline CDR1 reads SQVTM; CDR2 reads ANQGSEA.

The chain joins TRBV29-1 to TRBJ2-7; the D gene is possibly TRBD2 (5 bases). Germline V gene data show CDR1 as SQVTM and CDR2 as ANQGSEA. With 2 bases removed from V and 4 bases from J, the gap between germline ends came to 9 bases. The CDR3 covers 12 residues. CDR3 DNA sequence: TGCAGCGTTGAATCGGGGATTTACGAGCAGTACTTC. Encoded protein: CSVESGIYEQYF.

A single count supports this clone. This rearrangement joins TRBV5-4 to TRBJ2-2; 7 bases are shared with TRBD2. Germline trimming cut 1 base from V and 4 bases from J; bases unmatched to any gene: 7. The germline gives CDR1 SGHNT, CDR2 YYREEE (reference sequence). The CDR3 runs 16 residues. The CDR3 sequence: CASSLLAGATTGELFF. The CDR3 DNA reads TGTGCCAGCAGCTTGTTAGCGGGTGCGACCACCGGGGAGCTGTTTTTT.

The chain carries TRBV19 and TRBJ2-6; the D gene is possibly TRBD1 (6 bases). The CDR3 has 17 amino acids. The germline gives CDR1 LNHDA, CDR2 SQIVND (reference sequence). With 6 bases removed from V and 2 bases from J, the gap between germline ends came to 17 bases. The CDR3, as DNA: TGTGCCAGTAGCTTTACCAGGGGTTCCACTGGGGCCAACGTCCTGACTTTC. This translates into CASSFTRGSTGANVLTF.

As DNA, the CDR3 is TGCGCCAGCAGCTTTGGGCAGGGATACACTGAAGCTTTCTTT. Its protein product is CASSFGQGYTEAFF. The J gene is TRBJ1-1, the V gene TRBV10-1; a weak D match, TRBD1 (5 bases). This CDR3 comprises 14 residues. Trimming stripped 6 bases from V and 3 bases from J, with 14 bases between. Germline assignment: CDR1 WNHNN and CDR2 SYGVQD (reference sequence).

This rearrangement joins TRBV6-1 to TRBJ1-5; tentative D call: TRBD1 (6 bases). The germline V gene encodes CDR1 MNHNS and CDR2 SASEGT. This CDR3 has 15 residues. V lost 6 bases to trimming and J lost 4 bases, with 16 bases between them. CDR3 coding DNA: TGTGCCAGCAGACCCCTCACAGGGATGAATCAGCCCCAGCATTTT. It specifies CASRPLTGMNQPQHF.

The rearrangement joins TRBV9 to TRBJ1-2, with 9 bases identical to TRBD1. From germline, CDR1 is SGDLS and CDR2 YYNGEE. The CDR3 sequence is 15 residues long. Trimming cost V 3 bases and J 3 bases; bases outside gene matches: 6. As DNA, the CDR3 is TGTGCCAGCAGCGGACAGGGGGGGAGCGACTATGGCTACACCTTC. It specifies CASSGQGGSDYGYTF. Filled out from reference TRBV9 and TRBJ1-2, the complete variable domain reads DSGVTQTPKHLITATGQRVTLRCSPRSGDLSVYWYQQSLDQGLQFLIQYYNGEERAKGNILERFSAQQFPDLHSELNLSSLELGDSALYFCASSGQGGSDYGYTFGSGTRLTVV.

V is TRBV19 and J is TRBJ1-5; D not resolved. The V end was cut by 3 bases, the J end by 1 base, with 16 bases between. This CDR3 comprises 17 residues. CDR1 is LNHDA and CDR2 is SQIVND in the germline V gene (reference sequence). The DNA for the CDR3 is TGTGCCAGTAGTATTTTGTCCGGTCGGTTCAGCAATCAGCCCCAGCATTTT. Its protein is CASSILSGRFSNQPQHF.

This rearrangement joins TRBV11-3 to TRBJ1-1; D is unclear. The CDR3 totals 12 residues. Germline-derived CDR1 and CDR2 are SGHNT and YENEEA. This chain's CDR3 is CACGGINTEAFF. DNA for the CDR3: TGTGCGTGCGGTGGCATTAACACTGAAGCTTTCTTT. The entire variable domain, with the rest obtained from reference TRBV11-3 and TRBJ1-1, is as follows: EAGVVQSPRYKIIEKKQPVAFWCNPISGHNTLYWYLQNLGQGPELLIRYENEEAVDDSQLPKDRFSAERLKGVDSTLKIQPAELGDSAVYLCACGGINTEAFFGQGTRLTVV.

The chain joins TRBV7-9 to TRBJ2-7; D possibly corresponds to TRBD1 (6 bases). Trimming pared 2 bases from V and 2 bases from J, leaving 16 bases between. The CDR3 sequence is 16 residues long. Germline V gene lookup returns CDR1 SEHNR and CDR2 FQNEAQ (reference sequence). CDR3 DNA sequence: TGTGCCAGCAGCTTACCAACTTCAGGGGCCACCTACGAGCAGTACTTC. It yields the protein CASSLPTSGATYEQYF.